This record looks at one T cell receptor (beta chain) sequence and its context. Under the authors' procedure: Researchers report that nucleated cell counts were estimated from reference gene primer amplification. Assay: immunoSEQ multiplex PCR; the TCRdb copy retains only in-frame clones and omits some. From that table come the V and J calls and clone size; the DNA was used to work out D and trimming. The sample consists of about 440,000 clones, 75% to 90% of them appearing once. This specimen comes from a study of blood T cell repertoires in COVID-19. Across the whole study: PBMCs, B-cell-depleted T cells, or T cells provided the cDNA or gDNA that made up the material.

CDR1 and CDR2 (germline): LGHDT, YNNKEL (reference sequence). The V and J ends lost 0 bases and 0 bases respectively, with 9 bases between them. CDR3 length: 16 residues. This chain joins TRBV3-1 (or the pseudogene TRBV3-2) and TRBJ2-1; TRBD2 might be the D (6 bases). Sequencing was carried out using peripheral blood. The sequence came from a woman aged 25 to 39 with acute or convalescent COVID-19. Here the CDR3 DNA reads TGTGCCAGCAGCCAAGAGACCGGGGGCTCCTACAATGAGCAGTTCTTC. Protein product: CASSQETGGSYNEQFF.